Below, 29 T cell receptor beta chains from the same sample are listed, as sequenced in a study of blood T cells in healthy people across ages. The authors ran a second PCR of 7 to 11 cycles using a sample-barcoded 5' primer and a J-beta primer mix. TCRdb re-derived calls from the 5' RACE reads in MiXCR, one entry per CDR3 protein. Of 1,300,000 or so distinct CDR3 sequences in the sample, approximately 63% were seen once. The sample consisted of blood. Receptor source: a man between 18 and 29 years old in good health.

The J gene is TRBJ2-7, the V gene TRBV20-1; either TRBD1 or TRBD2 may fit D (5 bases each). The CDR3 loop spans 16 amino acids. V lost 1 base to trimming and J lost 2 bases, with 18 bases between them. The V gene's germline CDR1 is DFQATT and CDR2 SNEGSKA (reference sequence). This chain's CDR3 is CSARGGFGGVTYEQYF. In nucleotides, the CDR3 is TGCAGTGCTAGAGGGGGGTTTGGGGGAGTCACCTACGAGCAGTACTTC.

The chain is built from TRBV12-3 or TRBV12-4 and TRBJ1-1; D is unresolved. Trimming cost V 5 bases and J 0 bases, with 19 bases left between them. This CDR3 spans 17 amino acids. The CDR3 spells CASSHTFTERVNTEAFF. For the CDR3, the DNA is TGTGCCAGCAGTCATACCTTCACGGAGAGGGTGAACACTGAAGCTTTCTTT.

This chain uses TRBV7-2 with TRBJ2-7, with 11 bases aligning to TRBD2. V shed 5 bases and J 4 bases; nucleotides not matched to a gene: 7. Germline loops: CDR1 SGHTA, CDR2 FQGNSA. The CDR3 totals 15 residues. The CDR3 DNA reads TGTGCCAGCAGCCCTAGACTAGCGGGGAAATACGAGCAGTACTTC. This gives the protein CASSPRLAGKYEQYF.

The rearrangement uses TRBV12-3 or TRBV12-4 and TRBJ2-1; D possibly corresponds to TRBD1 (5 bases). Between the trimmed V and J ends, which lost 4 bases and 5 bases, there was a span of 15 bases. CDR3 length equals 15 residues. CDR3 in DNA: TGTGCCAGCAGTTATTTAGGGGCGCCGGACAATGAGCAGTTCTTC. Protein sequence: CASSYLGAPDNEQFF.

The chain has TRBV29-1 and TRBJ2-7; 9 nucleotides agree with TRBD2. Per germline, CDR1 SQVTM and CDR2 ANQGSEA. J was trimmed by 3 bases and V by 6 bases; bases with no gene match: 12. This CDR3 spans 15 amino acids. CDR3 DNA sequence: TGCAGCGTGGAATTAGCGGGGGTATCGGTCTACGAGCAGTACTTC. It encodes CSVELAGVSVYEQYF.

The chain links TRBV29-1 to TRBJ1-1; unclear D gene. V lost 7 bases and J 0 bases, leaving 6 bases between the germline ends. The CDR3 runs to 11 residues. Per the germline V gene, CDR1 is SQVTM and CDR2 is ANQGSEA. The CDR3 coding sequence is TGCAGCGGTGTGATGAACACTGAAGCTTTCTTT. This gives the protein CSGVMNTEAFF.

The J gene is TRBJ2-1, the V gene TRBV5-1; D might be TRBD1 (7 bases). The J call may be incorrect, as the DNA end agrees better with TRBJ2-7. The length of the CDR3 is 16 residues. The germline gives CDR1 SGHRS, CDR2 YFSETQ. The CDR3 is CASSRGGGKIYNEQYF. DNA of the CDR3: TGCGCCAGCAGCCGAGGGGGCGGGAAGATCTACAATGAGCAGTACTTC.

The gene calls are TRBV5-6 and TRBJ2-1; D is uncertain. The CDR3 covers 11 residues. Germline V lookup: CDR1 SGHDT, CDR2 YYEEEE. Trimming removed 2 bases at V and 8 bases at J, with 5 bases between. CDR3 region: CASSFWDEQFF. DNA of the CDR3: TGTGCCAGCAGCTTTTGGGATGAGCAGTTCTTC.

The gene calls are TRBV10-3 and TRBJ2-1; 9 bases are a match to TRBD1. CDR3 length equals 14 residues. Germline lookup yields CDR1 ENHRY and CDR2 SYGVKD. J gave up 7 bases and V 8 bases, and 9 bases lay outside the gene matches. The CDR3: CAICGTTGGNEQFF. The CDR3 DNA reads as TGTGCCATCTGTGGGACGACAGGGGGAAATGAGCAGTTCTTC.

This sequence joins TRBV25-1 and TRBJ2-3, with 8 bases that match TRBD2. Trimming took 4 bases from V and 2 from J; bases not matched to a gene: 5. CDR1 is MGHDK, CDR2 SYGVNS, per germline. The CDR3 extends over 15 amino acids. The CDR3: CASSATSGYTDTQYF. The CDR3 coding sequence is TGTGCCAGCAGTGCTACTAGCGGATACACAGATACGCAGTATTTT.

The gene calls are TRBV6-1 and TRBJ2-1; D is possibly TRBD1 (6 bases). Germline V gene sequence: CDR1 MNHNS, CDR2 SASEGT. This CDR3 contains 17 residues. V was shortened by 6 bases and J by 1 base, with 19 bases between the two germline ends. CDR3 sequence reads: CASSADIRGHSYNEQFF. The CDR3, as DNA: TGTGCCAGCAGCGCCGACATAAGGGGACATTCCTACAATGAGCAGTTCTTC.

The chain combines TRBV19 with TRBJ2-1; 9 bases are shared with TRBD2. This CDR3 has 15 amino acids. The trim removed 2 bases at V and 7 bases at J, leaving 6 bases unmatched. Looked up from germline, CDR1 is LNHDA and CDR2 is SQIVND (reference sequence). The CDR3 DNA reads TGTGCCAGTAGTATAATAGCGGGAGTGGGGAATGAGCAGTTCTTC. It is translated as CASSIIAGVGNEQFF.

This clonotype turned up a few times. This chain links TRBV4-1 with TRBJ1-1; D call uncertain. CDR1 MGHRA and CDR2 YSYEKL come from the germline V gene. The V end lost 1 base, the J end lost 1 base, and 7 bases lay between the germline ends. CDR3 length: 14 residues. CDR3 bases: TGCGCCAGCAGCCAAGGGTCGGAGAACACTGAAGCTTTCTTT. Protein product: CASSQGSENTEAFF.

Worth noting for this clonotype: Sequence at one end of the junction differs from germline and may be a read error. This chain uses TRBV7-9 with TRBJ2-7; either TRBD1 or TRBD2 may supply D (5 bases each). The CDR3 has 15 amino acids. Germline V gene sequence: CDR1 SEHNR, CDR2 FQNEAQ (reference sequence). CDR3 region: CASSLERGVSYKQYF. CDR3 nucleotide sequence: TGTGCCAGCAGCTTAGAGAGGGGCGTCTCCTACAAGCAGTACTTC.

CDR3 nucleotide sequence: TGTGCCAGCAGCCGAGACCCGAACAACCCCTACGAGCAGTACTTC. It translates to CASSRDPNNPYEQYF. The rearrangement uses TRBV7-9 and TRBJ2-7; unclear D gene. Trimming removed 5 bases at V and 2 bases at J, with 16 bases between. The CDR3 runs 15 residues. CDR1 and CDR2 (germline): SEHNR, FQNEAQ (reference sequence).

V gene TRBV4-1 combines with J gene TRBJ2-3; tentative D call: TRBD1 (7 bases). This CDR3 has 15 residues. Germline V CDR1 and CDR2: MGHRA, YSYEKL. Trimming took off 1 base at V and 5 bases at J, with 13 bases between the two ends. This CDR3 is CASSQGSQGGDTQYF. In DNA, the CDR3 is TGCGCCAGCAGCCAAGGGAGTCAGGGGGGAGATACGCAGTATTTT.

This clonotype was recorded a few times. This rearrangement joins TRBV6-5 to TRBJ2-7; 7 positions match TRBD2. Germline V lookup: CDR1 MNHEY, CDR2 SVGAGI. V shed 2 bases and J 3 bases; nucleotides not matched to a gene: 13. The CDR3 covers 17 residues. The CDR3 DNA follows: TGTGCCAGCAGTTACGGAGGACTAGGCGTCGGGTACTACGAGCAGTACTTC. Translated, it gives CASSYGGLGVGYYEQYF.

This chain uses TRBV7-2 with TRBJ2-7, with 7 bases fitting TRBD1. Per germline, CDR1 SGHTA and CDR2 FQGNSA. V gave up 4 bases and J gave up 7 bases; unmatched junction bases: 13. The CDR3 consists of 15 residues. The CDR3 reads CASSSMTGKFWEQYF. The CDR3 coding sequence is TGTGCCAGCAGCTCGATGACAGGGAAGTTTTGGGAGCAGTACTTC.

The J gene is TRBJ1-2, the V gene TRBV12-3 or TRBV12-4; D remains unclear. Trimming pared 2 bases from V and 0 bases from J, leaving 10 bases between. The CDR3 contains 15 residues. In nucleotides, the CDR3 is TGTGCCAGCAGTTTATACTCAACAGCTAACTATGGCTACACCTTC. Amino acids: CASSLYSTANYGYTF.

This clonotype was observed many times. This chain links TRBV27 with TRBJ1-4, with a tentative D call TRBD1 (5 bases). The CDR3 spans 12 residues. The V gene's germline CDR1 is MNHEY and CDR2 SMNVEV (reference sequence). The V and J ends lost 3 bases and 11 bases respectively, with 10 bases between them. In DNA, the CDR3 is TGTGCCAGCAGTTTGGCGGGGGAGAAACTGTTTTTT. This encodes CASSLAGEKLFF.

In DNA, the CDR3 is TGTGCCAGCAGTTACGATCTTTTTAGGAGGGCCCTTCTAAGCGAGCAGTACTTC. Translating gives CASSYDLFRRALLSEQYF. V is TRBV6-5 and J is TRBJ2-5, with a tentative D call TRBD2 (6 bases). The better agreement between TRBJ2-7 and the DNA end casts doubt on the J call. The CDR3 has 18 amino acids. Germline lookup yields CDR1 MNHEY and CDR2 SVGAGI.

V gene TRBV6-5 combines with J gene TRBJ2-3, with D possibly being TRBD2 (5 bases). CDR1 is MNHEY, CDR2 SVGAGI, per germline. The CDR3 has 15 residues. Trimming removed 5 bases at V and 6 bases at J, with 18 bases between. CDR3 loop: CASSAVFEGTDTQYF. The CDR3, as DNA: TGTGCCAGCAGTGCAGTTTTCGAGGGTACGGATACGCAGTATTTT.

The chain combines TRBV11-3 with TRBJ2-5, with D perhaps matching TRBD1 (5 bases). The CDR3 is 15 amino acids. Trimming shortened V by 5 bases and J by 11 bases, and 24 bases separated the two germline ends. The V gene's germline CDR1 is SGHNT and CDR2 YENEEA. For the CDR3, the DNA is TGTGCCAGCAGCCTTCTTAGTGGACAATTGAATGAGCAGTACTTC. Its translation is CASSLLSGQLNEQYF.

This clonotype was picked up a small number of times. The V gene is TRBV4-1, the J gene TRBJ2-3; TRBD2 agrees at 9 bases. After removal of 6 bases from V and 1 base from J, the junction contained 5 bases not matched to a gene. Germline V gives CDR1 MGHRA, CDR2 YSYEKL. This CDR3 comprises 15 residues. The CDR3: CASRPTSGGTDTQYF. The DNA of the CDR3 is TGCGCCAGCAGACCGACTAGCGGAGGCACAGATACGCAGTATTTT.

This clonotype appeared a few times. The chain has TRBV14 and TRBJ1-1; D unclear. The CDR3 sequence is 15 residues long. The V gene lost 4 bases and the J gene lost 4 bases, with 16 bases spanning the gap. The germline V gene encodes CDR1 SGHDN and CDR2 FVKESK. In DNA, the CDR3 is TGTGCCAGCAGCCCGACATCCGCCTCGGGCACTGAAGCTTTCTTT. Protein product: CASSPTSASGTEAFF.

This clonotype appeared a few times. This chain connects TRBV4-1 to TRBJ1-4; the D gene is possibly TRBD1 (5 bases). The ends were cut back, 0 bases at V and 4 bases at J, with 15 bases in the middle. This CDR3 comprises 17 residues. CDR1 and CDR2 (germline): MGHRA, YSYEKL. The CDR3, as DNA: TGCGCCAGCAGCCAAGATTGGGACCGGGAGATTAATGAAAAACTGTTTTTT. Its protein product is CASSQDWDREINEKLFF.

The J gene is TRBJ2-1, the V gene TRBV9; weak D call: TRBD1 (5 bases). The end of the DNA fits TRBJ2-7 better, so the J call may be wrong. CDR1 and CDR2 from the germline V gene are SGDLS and YYNGEE. The CDR3 is 12 residues long. CDR3 sequence: CASSGRTLEQYF. The CDR3 DNA reads as TGTGCCAGCAGCGGCCGGACACTCGAGCAGTACTTC.

The chain couples TRBV27 to TRBJ2-1; D ambiguous. Germline V gene lookup returns CDR1 MNHEY and CDR2 SMNVEV (reference sequence). Between the trimmed V and J ends, which lost 7 bases and 10 bases, there was a span of 14 bases. The CDR3 sequence is 12 residues long. This chain's CDR3 is CASKRPPFEQFF. In DNA form, the CDR3 reads TGTGCCAGCAAACGCCCACCATTCGAGCAGTTCTTC.

In this sample, this clonotype turned up a few times. J is TRBJ2-3 and V is TRBV12-3 or TRBV12-4; a weak D match, TRBD2 (6 bases). This CDR3 region has 14 residues. V was cut by 0 bases and J by 6 bases, with 10 bases left in between. CDR3 protein: CASSLASGVDTQYF. In DNA form, the CDR3 reads TGTGCCAGCAGTTTAGCTAGCGGAGTCGATACGCAGTATTTT.